These 17 T cell receptor beta chains were sequenced from one sample in a study of human T cells and chemical hapten exposure. TCRdb re-analysed the RACE reads in MiXCR, keeping a single row per CDR3 protein. The sample includes under 400,000 distinct CDR3 sequences, approximately 5.1% of them seen just once. Time point denoted: pre-sensitization, week 0. As to treatment: therapeutic diphenylcyclopropenone sensitization with weekly scalp DPC. The specimen was whole blood, collected in connection with sensitization to the hapten diphenylcyclopropenone (DPC). Receptor source: a woman aged 50 to 60 with alopecia areata. Some clones in this sample may be carry-over from other donors' samples.

In this sample, this clonotype turned up many times. This rearrangement joins TRBV2 to TRBJ1-3; the D gene is possibly TRBD1 (6 bases). V lost 3 bases and J 0 bases, leaving 6 bases between the germline ends. CDR1 and CDR2 from the germline V gene are SNHLY and FYNNEI. This CDR3 region has 14 residues. CDR3 bases: TGTGCCAGCAGTGAGGACAGCTCTGGAAACACCATATATTTT. Translating gives CASSEDSSGNTIYF.

This rearrangement joins TRBV6-2 or TRBV6-3 to TRBJ2-7; tentative D call: TRBD2 (5 bases). Germline V gene sequence: CDR1 MNHEY, CDR2 SVGEGT. V dropped 9 bases and J dropped 4 bases, with 10 bases sitting between them. This CDR3 region has 11 residues. DNA of the CDR3: TGTGCCAGTACGACGGGGTACGAGCAGTACTTC. Translating it yields CASTTGYEQYF.

The V and J genes are TRBV9 and TRBJ1-3; a possible D gene is TRBD1 (6 bases). The CDR3 spans 16 residues. Germline V gene lookup returns CDR1 SGDLS and CDR2 YYNGEE. V lost 2 bases, J lost 0 bases, and 12 bases lay in between. CDR3 region: CASSVRGHRSGNTIYF. CDR3 in DNA: TGTGCCAGCAGCGTTCGGGGGCACCGCTCTGGAAACACCATATATTTT.

This clonotype was recorded at least ten times. The rearrangement links TRBV29-1 to TRBJ2-3; the D gene could be TRBD1 or TRBD2 (5 bases each). Trimming cost V 5 bases and J 2 bases, with 14 bases left between them. Germline V gene data show CDR1 as SQVTM and CDR2 as ANQGSEA. The CDR3 is 14 residues long. The chain's CDR3 is CSVSAGTDTDTQYF. CDR3 in DNA: TGCAGCGTTTCGGCCGGGACGGACACAGATACGCAGTATTTT.

This clonotype was seen many times. V usage is TRBV6-2 or TRBV6-3 and J usage is TRBJ1-1; TRBD1 aligns across 9 bases. The CDR3 extends over 15 amino acids. V dropped 3 bases and J dropped 8; count of bases not matched to a gene: 10. Germline assignment: CDR1 MNHEY and CDR2 SVGEGT. CDR3 region: CASSYLRGTGREAFF. CDR3 nucleotide sequence: TGTGCCAGCAGTTATCTCAGAGGGACAGGGAGAGAAGCTTTCTTT.

This clonotype was counted at least ten times. V usage is TRBV6-1 and J usage is TRBJ2-5; TRBD1 aligns across 7 bases. The V gene's germline CDR1 is MNHNS and CDR2 SASEGT. The CDR3 is 13 residues long. Trimming took 8 bases from V and 8 from J; bases not matched to a gene: 11. CDR3 DNA: TGTGCCAGCCGGGACAGTTCCAAGAAAACCCAGTACTTC. Translating it yields CASRDSSKKTQYF.

This clonotype was seen at least ten times. The chain has TRBV7-6 and TRBJ1-1; a weak D match, TRBD1 (5 bases). The germline V and J ends were trimmed by 0 bases and 4 bases, with 18 bases remaining between them. Germline values: CDR1 SGHVS, CDR2 FNYEAQ. The CDR3 totals 17 residues. The CDR3 region is CASSLAQQAPSGTEAFF. Here the CDR3 DNA reads TGTGCCAGCAGCTTAGCCCAACAGGCCCCCAGCGGCACTGAAGCTTTCTTT.

This rearrangement joins TRBV6-2 or TRBV6-3 to TRBJ2-7, with 7 bases identical to TRBD2. V trimming: 7 bases; J trimming: 3 bases; junction bases outside the gene matches: 6. From germline, CDR1 is MNHEY and CDR2 SVGEGT. The CDR3 sequence is 13 residues long. CDR3 loop: CASTWSGGYEQYF. The DNA of the CDR3 is TGTGCCAGCACCTGGTCGGGAGGCTACGAGCAGTACTTC.

This clonotype occurred many times. CDR3 nucleotides: TGTGCCAGCAGAGAACAGGGGATTAATTCACCCCTCCACTTT. Encoded protein: CASREQGINSPLHF. The chain is built from TRBV3-1 and TRBJ1-6; 7 bases map to TRBD1. The CDR3 has 14 residues. The germline V gene has CDR1 LGHDT and CDR2 YNNKEL (reference sequence). V gave up 6 bases and J gave up 6 bases; unmatched junction bases: 5.

This clonotype has at least ten counts. J is TRBJ2-1 and V is TRBV10-3; no reliable D call. The germline gives CDR1 ENHRY, CDR2 SYGVKD. This CDR3 spans 11 amino acids. The V end was cut by 1 base, the J end by 9 bases, with 4 bases between. The CDR3 DNA reads as TGTGCCATCAGTGAGTATCCTGAGCAGTTCTTC. It yields the protein CAISEYPEQFF.

The V gene is TRBV4-1, the J gene TRBJ2-3, with 9 bases fitting TRBD1. Germline V gene lookup returns CDR1 MGHRA and CDR2 YSYEKL. Trimming took 2 bases from V and 3 from J; bases not matched to a gene: 3. The CDR3 loop spans 15 amino acids. Here the CDR3 DNA reads TGCGCCAGCAGCCAATATGACAGGGGGACAGATACGCAGTATTTT. Translated: CASSQYDRGTDTQYF.

This clonotype occurred a few times. This chain uses TRBV9 with TRBJ1-1; D may be TRBD1 (6 bases). V was cut by 3 bases and J by 3 bases, with 9 bases left in between. The CDR3 totals 13 residues. Germline V CDR1 and CDR2: SGDLS, YYNGEE. CDR3 DNA sequence: TGTGCCAGCAGCGGAACAGGGTACACTGAAGCTTTCTTT. Its translation: CASSGTGYTEAFF.

CDR3 in amino acids: CASSPGAGLATDTQYF. The CDR3 DNA follows: TGTGCCAGCAGTCCCGGGGCGGGACTAGCAACAGATACGCAGTATTTT. The chain combines TRBV12-3 or TRBV12-4 with TRBJ2-3; 9 bases agree with TRBD2. There are 16 residues in the CDR3. After removal of 5 bases from V and 3 bases from J, the junction contained 9 bases not matched to a gene.

This clonotype was counted ten times or more. The chain is built from TRBV7-9 and TRBJ2-3; unclear D gene. Looked up from germline, CDR1 is SEHNR and CDR2 is FQNEAQ (reference sequence). The V end was cut by 2 bases, the J end by 2 bases, with 8 bases between. The CDR3 totals 14 residues. Written as DNA, the CDR3 is TGTGCCAGCAGCTTATTCGGAACCACAGATACGCAGTATTTT. As protein: CASSLFGTTDTQYF.

This clonotype was picked up a small number of times. CDR3 in DNA: TGTGCCAGCAGCTTAGCCCTACGGACTAGCGGGACCACAGATACGCAGTATTTT. This sequence encodes CASSLALRTSGTTDTQYF. This rearrangement joins TRBV7-9 to TRBJ2-3; TRBD2 agrees at 12 bases. The CDR3 is 18 residues long. The ends lost 0 bases at V and 2 bases at J; junction bases unmatched: 6. Germline CDR1 and CDR2: SEHNR and FQNEAQ (reference sequence). The whole variable domain, remainder taken from reference TRBV7-9 and TRBJ2-3, is DTGVSQNPRHKITKRGQNVTFRCDPISEHNRLYWYRQTLGQGPEFLTYFQNEAQLEKSRLLSDRFSAERPKGSFSTLEIQRTEQGDSAMYLCASSLALRTSGTTDTQYFGPGTRLTVL.

A few counts support this clonotype. V gene TRBV3-1 combines with J gene TRBJ2-5; 7 nucleotides agree with TRBD2. Germline CDR1 is LGHDT and CDR2 is YNNKEL (reference sequence). The CDR3 contains 15 residues. V dropped 0 bases and J dropped 3; count of bases not matched to a gene: 4. The CDR3 protein is CASSQDATSKETQYF. CDR3 DNA sequence: TGTGCCAGCAGCCAAGATGCGACTAGCAAAGAGACCCAGTACTTC.

This clonotype was detected ten times or more. This chain links TRBV27 with TRBJ1-2; no definite D call. There are 12 residues in the CDR3. Looked up from germline, CDR1 is MNHEY and CDR2 is SMNVEV (reference sequence). Trimming removed 10 bases from V and 2 bases from J, with 11 bases in between. The CDR3 nucleotides read TGTGCCACCGGGGAGACGAACTATGGCTACACCTTC. Translating gives CATGETNYGYTF.